This T cell receptor (beta chain) was recorded in a study of cytomegalovirus exposure and HLA in healthy donors. Study findings and constraints: It emerged from a later analysis that several of the most significant clusters appeared to be linked to common viral pathogens. An analysis that was carried out later associated 16,951 TCR beta sequences with HLA alleles at 0.05 false discovery rate.

As regards this clone: The antigen is unknown.

A multiplex PCR was run with 60 Vbeta primers and 13 Jbeta primers. The data were produced by immunoSEQ multiplex PCR, yet TCRdb's version contains in-frame clones alone and is incomplete. The profile shows some 140,000 clones, around 75% of them singletons. Trimming cost V 6 bases and J 1 base; bases outside gene matches: 6. Germline V gene sequence: CDR1 SQVTM, CDR2 ANQGSEA. There are 14 residues in the CDR3. The sequenced sample was PBMCs. This TCR was sampled from a man aged 25 to 45 in good health and CMV-seropositive. The chain links TRBV29-1 to TRBJ2-7; TRBD1 aligns across 10 bases. In DNA, the CDR3 is TGCAGCGTCAACCTGGGACAGGGGTCCTACGAGCAGTACTTC. Translation: CSVNLGQGSYEQYF.